These 13 T cell receptor beta chains originate from one sample sequenced in a study of T cell repertoires in cytomegalovirus infection. Antigens of these TCRs are unknown. TCRdb reprocessed the reads with MiXCR, giving one entry per CDR3 protein. The sample yields approximately 470,000 distinct CDR3 sequences, more than 40% seen once. The starting material was cultured PBMCs, obtained from culture after CMV antigen stimulation. These receptor sequences come from a human donor in good health (CMV status not recorded). Some clones in this sample may be carry-over from other donors' samples.

The rearrangement uses TRBV7-8 and TRBJ2-4, with D possibly being TRBD1 (6 bases). Trimming shortened V by 4 bases and J by 0 bases, and 16 bases separated the two germline ends. Germline loops: CDR1 SGHVS, CDR2 FQNEAQ. The CDR3 loop spans 17 amino acids. For the CDR3, the DNA is TGTGCCAGCAGCTCGTACAGACAGGACCTAGCCAAAAACATTCAGTACTTC. Translating it yields CASSSYRQDLAKNIQYF.

Regarding this clonotype: This CDR3 fails to terminate in the conserved phenylalanine or tryptophan, so it likely reflects a read error. The V gene is TRBV7-2, the J gene TRBJ2-3; 8 nucleotides match TRBD1. Trimming cost V 3 bases and J 5 bases; bases outside gene matches: 4. This CDR3 comprises 14 residues. CDR1 is SGHTA and CDR2 is FQGNSA in the germline V gene. CDR3 DNA sequence: TGTGCCAGCAGCTTGGACAGGGCATTAGATACGCAGTATCTT. It yields the protein CASSLDRALDTQYL.

This clonotype was counted only a few times. The chain carries TRBV7-2 and TRBJ2-7; D gene uncertain. Trimming took off 1 base at V and 5 bases at J, with 3 bases between the two ends. The germline gives CDR1 SGHTA, CDR2 FQGNSA. The length of the CDR3 is 11 residues. The CDR3 region is CASSLDNEQYF. CDR3 sequence (DNA): TGTGCCAGCAGCTTAGATAACGAGCAGTACTTC.

The rearrangement uses TRBV19 and TRBJ1-1, with a possible D match to TRBD1 (5 bases). Germline-derived CDR1 and CDR2 are LNHDA and SQIVND (reference sequence). The CDR3 spans 14 residues. V was shortened by 2 bases and J by 2 bases, with 9 bases between the two germline ends. CDR3 sequence (DNA): TGTGCCAGTAGTATACCGGGGGGAAACACTGAAGCTTTCTTT. Translation: CASSIPGGNTEAFF.

V is TRBV6-5 and J is TRBJ2-1; 7 bases fit TRBD1. The germline CDR1 and CDR2 sequences are MNHEY and SVGAGI. The CDR3 contains 14 residues. J was trimmed by 10 bases and V by 5 bases; bases with no gene match: 11. CDR3 in DNA: TGTGCCAGCAGTGAATCCCTAGACAGGGTCGAGCAGTTCTTC. Translation gives CASSESLDRVEQFF.

This clonotype occurred many times. The chain links TRBV6-2 or TRBV6-3 to TRBJ2-7, with D perhaps TRBD1 (5 bases). The CDR3 is made up of 12 amino acids. The ends were cut back, 5 bases at V and 7 bases at J, with 12 bases in the middle. Looked up from germline, CDR1 is MNHEY and CDR2 is SVGEGT. The CDR3 is CASSLRGGEQYF. The CDR3, as DNA: TGTGCCAGCAGTCTAAGGGGCGGTGAGCAGTACTTC.

The chain couples TRBV3-1 to TRBJ2-7; TRBD1 matches 10 bases. Germline V gene lookup returns CDR1 LGHDT and CDR2 YNNKEL (reference sequence). The CDR3 is 15 amino acids. V was pared by 4 bases and J by 6 bases, with 9 bases of the junction left unmatched. The DNA for the CDR3 is TGTGCCAGCAGCCCACGTCGGGACAGGGGAGCCGAGCAGTACTTC. Translating gives CASSPRRDRGAEQYF.

V and J are TRBV7-2 and TRBJ2-4, with D maybe TRBD2 (7 bases). The V end lost 5 bases, the J end lost 15 bases, and 26 bases lay between the germline ends. The CDR3 is made up of 15 amino acids. CDR1 and CDR2 from the germline V gene are SGHTA and FQGNSA. This CDR3 is CASSRGGERVSGGYF. The CDR3 DNA is TGTGCCAGCAGCAGAGGGGGGGAGAGGGTATCTGGGGGGTACTTC.

The chain combines TRBV7-9 with TRBJ2-2; D is unclear. Germline CDR1 is SEHNR and CDR2 is FQNEAQ (reference sequence). The CDR3 spans 14 residues. V was trimmed by 1 base and J by 4 bases, leaving 7 bases between them. The CDR3 DNA follows: TGTGCCAGCAGCTTAGGGGTGATCACCGGGGAGCTGTTTTTT. It encodes CASSLGVITGELFF.

The V and J genes are TRBV7-6 and TRBJ2-1; D remains ambiguous. CDR1 is SGHVS, CDR2 FNYEAQ, per germline. The CDR3 consists of 16 residues. V shed 1 base and J shed 1 base, with 11 bases lying between them. The CDR3 sequence is CASSLGGVGSYNEQFF. For the CDR3, the DNA is TGTGCCAGCAGCTTAGGTGGGGTAGGGTCCTACAATGAGCAGTTCTTC.

The chain combines TRBV7-9 with TRBJ1-2; D not certain. Germline V gene data show CDR1 as SEHNR and CDR2 as FQNEAQ (reference sequence). With 3 bases removed from V and 0 bases from J, the gap between germline ends came to 11 bases. The CDR3 runs 15 residues. The CDR3 sequence is CASSLRRMSNYGYTF. CDR3 nucleotide sequence: TGTGCCAGCAGCTTGAGGCGGATGTCTAACTATGGCTACACCTTC.

V usage is TRBV7-2 and J usage is TRBJ2-7; the match to TRBD1 covers 7 bases. The CDR3 loop spans 14 amino acids. The V gene's germline CDR1 is SGHTA and CDR2 FQGNSA. Losses at the gene ends were 5 bases for V and 4 bases for J; bases not matched to a gene: 8. The DNA of the CDR3 is TGTGCCAGCAGCCCCCCGACAGGGTTATACGAGCAGTACTTC. This encodes CASSPPTGLYEQYF.

The chain couples TRBV6-8 to TRBJ2-5; D is possibly TRBD2 (7 bases). Per the germline V gene, CDR1 is MNHGY and CDR2 is SAAAGT. CDR3 size: 14 residues. The V end was cut by 11 bases, the J end by 5 bases, with 21 bases between. The CDR3 protein is CAGGAGGNLETQYF. CDR3 nucleotide sequence: TGTGCCGGGGGGGCCGGGGGCAACTTGGAGACCCAGTACTTC.